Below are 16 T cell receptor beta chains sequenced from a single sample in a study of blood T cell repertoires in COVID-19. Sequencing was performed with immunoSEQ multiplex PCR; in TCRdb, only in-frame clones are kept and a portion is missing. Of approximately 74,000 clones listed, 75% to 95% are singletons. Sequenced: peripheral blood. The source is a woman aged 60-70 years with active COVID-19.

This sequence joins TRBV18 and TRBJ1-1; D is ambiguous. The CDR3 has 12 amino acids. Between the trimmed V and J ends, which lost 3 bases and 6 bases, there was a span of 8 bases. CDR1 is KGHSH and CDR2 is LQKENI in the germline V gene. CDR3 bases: TGTGCCAGCTCACCGGCCAATTCTGAAGCTTTCTTT. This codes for CASSPANSEAFF.

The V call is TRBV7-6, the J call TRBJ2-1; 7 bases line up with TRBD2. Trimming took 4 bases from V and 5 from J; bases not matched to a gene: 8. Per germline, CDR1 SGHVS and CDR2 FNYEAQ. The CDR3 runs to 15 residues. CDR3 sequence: CASSYSSGFNNEQFF. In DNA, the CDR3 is TGTGCCAGCAGCTATTCTAGCGGCTTCAACAATGAGCAGTTCTTC.

CDR3 amino acids: CASSWTSGDTGELFF. DNA for the CDR3: TGTGCCAGCAGCTGGACGAGCGGCGACACCGGGGAGCTGTTTTTT. The chain recombines TRBV5-5 with TRBJ2-2; TRBD2 might be the D (5 bases). Trimming cost V 3 bases and J 3 bases, with 12 bases left between them. Germline-derived CDR1 and CDR2 are SGHKS and YYEKEE (reference sequence). This CDR3 comprises 15 residues.

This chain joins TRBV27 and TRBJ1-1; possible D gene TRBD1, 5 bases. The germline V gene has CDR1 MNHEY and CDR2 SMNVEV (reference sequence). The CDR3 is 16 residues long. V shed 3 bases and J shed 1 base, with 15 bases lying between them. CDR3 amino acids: CASSFSSRTPNTEAFF. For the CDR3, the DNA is TGTGCCAGCAGTTTCTCGTCCCGGACACCGAACACTGAAGCTTTCTTT.

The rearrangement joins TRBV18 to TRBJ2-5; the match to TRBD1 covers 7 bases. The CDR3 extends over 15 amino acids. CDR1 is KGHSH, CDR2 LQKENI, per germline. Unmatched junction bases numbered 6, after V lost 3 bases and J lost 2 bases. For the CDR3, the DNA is TGTGCCAGCTCACCTAAGGGGACAGAACAAGAGACCCAGTACTTC. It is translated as CASSPKGTEQETQYF.

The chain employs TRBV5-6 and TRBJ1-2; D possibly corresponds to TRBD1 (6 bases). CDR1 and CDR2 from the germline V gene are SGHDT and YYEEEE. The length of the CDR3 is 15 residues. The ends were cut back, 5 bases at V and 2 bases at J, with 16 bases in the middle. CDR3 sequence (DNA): TGTGCCAGCAGGAGGGGGAGGGGAAGGAACTATGGCTACACCTTC. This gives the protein CASRRGRGRNYGYTF.

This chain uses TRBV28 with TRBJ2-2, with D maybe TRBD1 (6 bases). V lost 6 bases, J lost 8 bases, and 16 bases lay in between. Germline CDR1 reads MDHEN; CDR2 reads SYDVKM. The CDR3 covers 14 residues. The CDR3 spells CASRRQVFGGELFF. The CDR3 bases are TGTGCCAGCAGAAGACAGGTCTTTGGGGGGGAGCTGTTTTTT.

This CDR3 reads CASSQIGGVGQPQHF. The CDR3 DNA sequence: TGTGCCAGCTCACAAATCGGGGGGGTTGGTCAGCCCCAGCATTTT. The chain links TRBV18 to TRBJ1-5, with D possibly TRBD1 on 5 matching bases. The CDR3 runs 15 residues. Between the trimmed V and J ends, which lost 4 bases and 6 bases, there was a span of 16 bases. The germline gives CDR1 KGHSH, CDR2 LQKENI.

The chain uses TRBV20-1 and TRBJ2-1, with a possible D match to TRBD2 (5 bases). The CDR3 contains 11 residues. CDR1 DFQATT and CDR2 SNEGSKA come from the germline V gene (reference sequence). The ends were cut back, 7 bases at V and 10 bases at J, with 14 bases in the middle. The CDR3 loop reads CSGSRVWEQFF. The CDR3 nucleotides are TGCAGTGGATCGCGGGTATGGGAGCAGTTCTTC.

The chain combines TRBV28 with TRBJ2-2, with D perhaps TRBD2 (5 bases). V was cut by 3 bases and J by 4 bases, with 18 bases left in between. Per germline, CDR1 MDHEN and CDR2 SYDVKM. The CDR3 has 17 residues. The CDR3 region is CASSFAGRGWVTGELFF. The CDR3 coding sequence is TGTGCCAGCAGTTTTGCGGGTCGAGGGTGGGTCACCGGGGAGCTGTTTTTT.

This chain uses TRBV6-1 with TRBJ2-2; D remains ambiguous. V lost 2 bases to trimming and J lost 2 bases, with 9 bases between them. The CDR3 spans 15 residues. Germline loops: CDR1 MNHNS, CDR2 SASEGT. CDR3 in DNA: TGTGCCAGCAGTGAATGGGCAGGAAACACCGGGGAGCTGTTTTTT. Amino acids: CASSEWAGNTGELFF.

The CDR3 is CASSLVSGHLSNQPQHF. The CDR3 nucleotides are TGTGCCAGCAGCTTAGTCTCGGGACACCTATCAAATCAGCCCCAGCATTTT. This rearrangement joins TRBV7-9 to TRBJ1-5, with D perhaps TRBD1 (6 bases). The germline V gene encodes CDR1 SEHNR and CDR2 FQNEAQ (reference sequence). CDR3 length equals 17 residues. The V end lost 1 base, the J end lost 4 bases, and 17 bases lay between the germline ends.

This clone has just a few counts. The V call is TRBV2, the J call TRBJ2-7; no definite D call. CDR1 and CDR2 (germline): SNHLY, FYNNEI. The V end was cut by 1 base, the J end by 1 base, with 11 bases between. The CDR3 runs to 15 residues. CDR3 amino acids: CASSEGAFDSYEQYF. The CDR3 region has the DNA TGTGCCAGCAGTGAAGGCGCTTTTGATTCCTACGAGCAGTACTTC.

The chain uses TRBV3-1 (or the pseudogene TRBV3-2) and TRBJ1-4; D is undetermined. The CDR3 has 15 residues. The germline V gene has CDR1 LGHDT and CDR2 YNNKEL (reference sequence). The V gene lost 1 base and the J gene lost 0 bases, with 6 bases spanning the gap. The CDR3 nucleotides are TGTGCCAGCAGCCAAGTTGGCCCAACTAATGAAAAACTGTTTTTT. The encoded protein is CASSQVGPTNEKLFF.

CDR3 sequence reads: CASSRLLAGSDTQYF. The CDR3 coding sequence is TGTGCCAGCAGTCGGTTACTAGCGGGGTCAGATACGCAGTATTTT. The chain combines TRBV28 with TRBJ2-3; TRBD2 aligns across 10 bases. Germline V lookup: CDR1 MDHEN, CDR2 SYDVKM. The CDR3 runs 15 residues. V dropped 5 bases and J dropped 4; count of bases not matched to a gene: 6.

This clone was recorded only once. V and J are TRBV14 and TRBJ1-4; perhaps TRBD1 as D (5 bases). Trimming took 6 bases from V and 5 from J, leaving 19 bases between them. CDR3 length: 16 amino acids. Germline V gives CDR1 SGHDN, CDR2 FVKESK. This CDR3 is CASSPPGYPGNEKLFF. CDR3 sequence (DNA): TGTGCCAGCAGTCCACCAGGGTACCCCGGAAATGAAAAACTGTTTTTT.